The entry below gives a single TCR beta chain sequence along with its context. The antigen is not known. These data originate in a study of cytomegalovirus exposure and HLA in healthy donors. Overall study results and limits: TCR sequences were mostly rare, though some public TCRs occurred in many donors.

Primers for the PCR totalled 60 Vbeta and 13 Jbeta. Authors' processing steps: Later, an analysis found roughly 80 million unique TCR beta chains, and about 10 million of these were shared. Produced via immunoSEQ multiplex PCR; TCRdb's table is partial and in-frame only. The V and J calls and the clone size are those of that table, but D and trimming were determined from the DNA. The sample records 150,000 to 200,000 clones, approximately 88% being singletons. The germline gives CDR1 MNHNY, CDR2 SVGAGI (reference sequence). Between the trimmed V and J ends, which lost 5 bases and 3 bases, there was a span of 13 bases. The CDR3 spans 14 residues.

This TCR was recovered from a boy between 10 and 17 years old in good health and CMV-seronegative. This chain joins TRBV6-6 and TRBJ1-1; D gene ambiguous. The sample taken for sequencing was PBMCs. The CDR3 sequence: CASSGLAGDTEAFF. DNA for the CDR3: TGTGCCAGCAGTGGGTTGGCCGGGGACACTGAAGCTTTCTTT.